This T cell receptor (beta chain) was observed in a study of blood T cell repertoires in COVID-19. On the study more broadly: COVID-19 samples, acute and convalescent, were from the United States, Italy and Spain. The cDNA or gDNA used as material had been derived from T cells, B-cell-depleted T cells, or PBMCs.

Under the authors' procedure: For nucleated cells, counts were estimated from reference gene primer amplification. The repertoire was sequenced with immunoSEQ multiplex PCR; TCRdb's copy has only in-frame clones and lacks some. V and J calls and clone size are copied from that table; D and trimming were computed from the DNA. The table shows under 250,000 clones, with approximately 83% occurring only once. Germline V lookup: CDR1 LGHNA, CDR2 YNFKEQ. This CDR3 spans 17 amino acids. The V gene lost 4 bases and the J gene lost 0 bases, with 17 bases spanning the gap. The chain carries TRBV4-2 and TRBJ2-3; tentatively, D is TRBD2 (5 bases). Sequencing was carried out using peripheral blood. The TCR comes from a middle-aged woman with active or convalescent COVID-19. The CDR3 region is CASSPSSIATSTDTQYF. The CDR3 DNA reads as TGTGCCAGCAGCCCATCGTCCATAGCGACTAGCACAGATACGCAGTATTTT.